A selection of T cell receptor beta chains follows, all from one sample in a study of prognosis after radiotherapy for stage I lung cancer. In TCRdb, the multiplex PCR reads were re-called with MiXCR into one record per CDR3 protein. The sample has more than 15,000 distinct CDR3 sequences; roughly 55% are singletons. The sequenced sample was PBMCs, obtained before or after stereotactic body radiation therapy (not recorded which). Receptor source: a donor over 45 with non-small cell lung cancer. CDR3s include the opening cysteine and the closing phenylalanine or tryptophan. The order of the fields is V gene, J gene, CDR3 protein.

V: TRBV19; J: TRBJ2-3; CDR3: CASSPNSWVDTQYF
V: TRBV19; J: TRBJ2-2; CDR3: CASSPRLAGELTGELFF
V: TRBV28; J: TRBJ1-1; CDR3: CASSSVDTEAFF
V: TRBV6-1; J: TRBJ2-3; CDR3: CASSETGGPDTQYF
V: TRBV11-2; J: TRBJ2-1; CDR3: CASSSGLHYNEQFF
V: TRBV19; J: TRBJ1-5; CDR3: CASSVTGDGNQPQHF
V: TRBV7-2; J: TRBJ1-2; CDR3: CASSLVLNGYGYTF
V: TRBV20-1; J: TRBJ2-7; CDR3: CIARLACLYEQYF
V: TRBV5-4; J: TRBJ2-3; CDR3: CASMGNVRTESTDTQYF
V: TRBV6-5; J: TRBJ2-2; CDR3: CASSYGGGEGTGEPFF
V: TRBV5-4; J: TRBJ2-5; CDR3: CASSPGTSGTGLGTQYF
V: TRBV29-1; J: TRBJ2-7; CDR3: CSAFGPGQGDYEQYF
V: TRBV18; J: TRBJ2-1; CDR3: CASSPQPGLAGPYNEQFF
V: TRBV24-1; J: TRBJ1-2; CDR3: CATSETGANYGYTF
V: TRBV20-1; J: TRBJ2-3; CDR3: CSASGGGGATDTQYF
V: TRBV28; J: TRBJ2-3; CDR3: CASSLEDRRTDTQYF
V: TRBV7-2; J: TRBJ1-2; CDR3: CASSSGPNYGYTF
V: TRBV24-1; J: TRBJ2-5; CDR3: CATSTSVGHAETQYF
V: TRBV12-3/TRBV12-4; J: TRBJ1-1; CDR3: CASSLSRKGNTEAFF
V: TRBV10-2; J: TRBJ1-5; CDR3: CASSEGNGQPQHF
V: TRBV5-6; J: TRBJ1-5; CDR3: CASSLSGFVNQPQHF
V: TRBV6-5; J: TRBJ2-1; CDR3: CASSYSRRHNEQFF
V: TRBV10-3; J: TRBJ1-2; CDR3: CAIRAQGAGEGYAF
V: TRBV6-2/TRBV6-3; J: TRBJ1-2; CDR3: CAGSYQTTPTGIYGYTF
V: TRBV28; J: TRBJ2-7; CDR3: CASSSKISSWDRGRPYEQYF
V: TRBV6-1; J: TRBJ2-1; CDR3: CASIPSGMSYNDQFF